Listed below are T cell receptor beta chains from one sample, sequenced in a study of OX40 agonist ivuxolimab in advanced cancers. Only in-frame clones appear in the TCRdb table, and some are missing; sequencing was by immunoSEQ multiplex PCR. The sample has roughly 86,000 clones, roughly nine tenths seen once. The sample in question was CD4+ or CD8+ T cells sorted from blood, obtained in a trial of the OX40 agonist ivuxolimab. Source of these receptors: an adult with an advanced solid tumor such as melanoma, head and neck, liver or kidney cancer. Each CDR3 is given with its conserved first and last residue.

V	J	CDR3
TRBV4-2	TRBJ1-1	CASSRLGLGTEAFF
TRBV4-1	TRBJ1-1	CASSQDGYRNTEAFF
TRBV28	TRBJ2-3	CASSFGRLGHLDTQYF
TRBV4-2	TRBJ2-2	CASSPPSRAGELFF
TRBV5-1	TRBJ1-2	CASSSATGEHGYTF
TRBV30	TRBJ2-3	CARGQTSTDTQYF
TRBV19	TRBJ1-3	CASSPGGDWYRTIYF
TRBV6-1	TRBJ1-2	CASSEEVYGYTF
TRBV7-9	TRBJ2-1	CASSPWGRGAVNNEQFF
TRBV18	TRBJ2-7	CASSAGLASYEQYF
TRBV7-2	TRBJ1-1	CASSMPQGAIRTDTEAFF
TRBV5-6	TRBJ1-5	CASSFGGSGGGSNQPQHF
TRBV4-2	TRBJ1-6	CASSSSRSYNSPLHF
TRBV11-2	TRBJ2-6	CASSLDRGTGDLSGANVLTF
TRBV28	TRBJ1-2	CASSFKGAANYGYTF
TRBV5-6	TRBJ1-1	CASILTRDRANTEAFF
TRBV4-1	TRBJ1-1	CASSPRGAEAFF
TRBV4-1	TRBJ2-7	CASSQVTRTGRKGSEQYF
TRBV7-2	TRBJ2-2	CASSSGAAVDTGELFF
TRBV29-1	TRBJ2-1	CSAQLAEQFF
TRBV5-1	TRBJ2-7	CASSLMNSGASGTYEQYF
TRBV19	TRBJ1-6	CASSPSADRGYNSPLHF
TRBV18	TRBJ1-2	CASSEMGGPGYGYTF
TRBV6-6	TRBJ1-2	CASSLQGNGYGYTF
TRBV6-1	TRBJ1-1	CASRAVFNTEAFF
TRBV7-2	TRBJ2-1	CASSSSLVWAYNEQFF
TRBV7-8	TRBJ1-2	CASSLAGRVANYGYTF
TRBV10-3	TRBJ2-3	CAIRGTSGSRADTQYF
TRBV7-2	TRBJ1-6	CASSPRQGLNNSPLHF
TRBV7-9	TRBJ1-2	CASSRGGQEYGYTF
TRBV29-1	TRBJ2-1	CSVGDRVYNEQFF
TRBV6-6	TRBJ2-7	CASSYPQGTTDF
TRBV30	TRBJ1-6	CAWSGGGNSPLHF
TRBV7-9	TRBJ1-1	CASSLWDEAFF
TRBV28	TRBJ2-7	CASSSPLRTGVYEQYF
TRBV5-1	TRBJ2-2	CASSYHGPGLSNTGELFF
TRBV5-4	TRBJ2-7	CASSRRLAGTYEQYF
TRBV14	TRBJ1-3	CASSQWGLTDSRNTIYF
TRBV30	TRBJ2-3	CAWSVKGTDTQYF
TRBV2	TRBJ2-2	CASSEDRASTGELFF
TRBV11-1	TRBJ2-3	CASSPQLITDTQYF
TRBV7-2	TRBJ2-7	CASSLSGRAYEQYF
TRBV4-1	TRBJ2-3	CASSQAGTSGGYTDTQYF
TRBV27	TRBJ2-4	CASKAMDTGGIQYF
TRBV4-1	TRBJ1-2	CASSQDHWGNYGYTF
TRBV5-1	TRBJ2-3	CASSLHTRGPAEDTQYF
TRBV27	TRBJ2-7	CASSFKGFRYEQYF
TRBV27	TRBJ1-1	CASSLWHSPNTEAFF
TRBV28	TRBJ2-1	CASSPRVRDRGLRNEQFF
TRBV5-1	TRBJ2-1	CASSLLSTGYNEQFF
TRBV11-3	TRBJ1-1	CASSSPATGNTEAFF
TRBV6-5	TRBJ1-1	CASSYSGSGDTEAFF
TRBV28	TRBJ2-5	CASSLRQGPQETQYF
TRBV18	TRBJ1-6	CASSSVSGPVNSPLHF
TRBV11-3	TRBJ1-1	CASSLGEGLNTEAFF
TRBV28	TRBJ1-5	CASSYRQGYSNQPQHF
TRBV7-2	TRBJ2-3	CASSTRPDSTDTQYF
TRBV18	TRBJ1-3	CASSPGSPGGNTIYF
TRBV5-1	TRBJ2-5	CASSLPTQETQYF